A single sample is the source of the 2 T cell receptor beta chains below, sequenced in a study of CD8 T cells in Susac syndrome. RNA in amounts of about 0.5 to 1 ug was reverse transcribed with random hexamers. TCRdb redid the calling of the immunoSEQ multiplex PCR reads with MiXCR, one entry per CDR3 protein. The sample has about 140,000 distinct CDR3 sequences; roughly 94% are singletons. The specimen sequenced was CD4+ T cells from PBMCs. These receptors were obtained from a human donor with Susac syndrome.

This rearrangement joins TRBV5-1 to TRBJ2-5; perhaps D is TRBD1 or TRBD2 (5 bases each). V lost 0 bases to trimming and J lost 5 bases, with 17 bases between them. Germline CDR1 SGHRS, CDR2 YFSETQ. The CDR3 is 16 amino acids. The CDR3 reads CASSLVPRVGGETQYF. Written as DNA, the CDR3 is TGCGCCAGCAGCTTGGTTCCCAGGGTAGGCGGGGAGACCCAGTACTTC.

This clonotype has only a few counts. The J gene is TRBJ2-1, the V gene TRBV6-1, with D perhaps matching TRBD2 (6 bases). The germline V gene has CDR1 MNHNS and CDR2 SASEGT. The CDR3 extends over 15 amino acids. V gave up 5 bases and J gave up 4 bases, with 15 bases separating them. The CDR3, as DNA: TGTGCCAGCAGTCCTCCGGGACTTAATTACAATGAGCAGTTCTTC. Translated: CASSPPGLNYNEQFF.